This note documents a single TCR beta chain sequence. Its antigen is unknown. Base qualities are not recorded, but no much larger clone differs from it by a single base. The sample comes from a study of Ad26.COV2.S vaccination and SARS-CoV-2 variants (dated by TCRdb to the early 2020s). General notes on the study: Vaccine-arm donors came from COV1001, a multicentre, randomized, double-blind, placebo-controlled phase I-IIa trial of Ad26.COV2.S in healthy adults. TCRbeta repertoire sequencing served as the tool for gauging how specific and how broad the SARS-CoV-2-reactive T cell receptors were following Ad26.COV2.S vaccination. Dosing of Ad26.COV2.S was intramuscular, at either 5x10^10 or 1x10^11 viral particles, delivered as one shot or as two shots spaced 56 days apart. Investigators did not know the trial group allocation while performing experiments and assessing outcomes. Trial participants were randomized into five groups of five, in which low-dose or high-dose Ad26.COV2.S was given once or twice, or placebo was given on both occasions. A total of roughly 32 samples were included in the TCR-sequenced set, comprising around 20 Ad26.COV2.S vaccine recipients, 5 placebo recipients and 8 SARS-CoV-2 convalescent individuals.

The germline V gene (reference sequence) supplies CDR1 GTSNPN and CDR2 SVGIG. From its cysteine to its phenylalanine, the CDR3 spans 13 amino acids. Here the CDR3 DNA is all that survives: 39 bases in frame from base 1. After removal of 7 bases from V and 12 bases from J, the junction retains 18 bases not matched to a gene. The treatment or condition label for this specimen denotes: about 20 received Ad26.COV2.S at low or high dose, single or two shots; roughly 5 received placebo; per-sample allocation not given. Repertoires of vaccine and placebo recipients were sequenced from samples taken on day 63 after the first injection. Between 29 July and 7 August 2020, Cohort 1b enrolled about 27 adults aged 18-55 years at one site in Boston, USA. As a vaccine, Ad26.COV2.S was a replication-incompetent adenovirus type 26 vector that expressed a prefusion-stabilized SARS-CoV-2 spike protein derived from the original Wuhan strain.

The immunoSEQ Assay was used to sequence TCRbeta CDR3 regions. After extraction, genomic DNA underwent amplification by bias-controlled multiplex PCR, followed by high-throughput sequencing. As for how the authors treated the data: To quantify the absolute abundance of every unique TCRbeta CDR3 region, sequences were collapsed and filtered. Usable DNA was measured by amplifying reference genes present in all nucleated cells, and TCRbeta template counts were normalized to that usable DNA to estimate T cell fraction. Repertoire TCRs were annotated as SARS-CoV-2-specific when V gene, CDR3 amino acid sequence and J gene were exactly matched to a known reactive TCR set. The reference SARS-CoV-2 TCR set was obtained from MIRA and was filtered for enrichment in COVID-19-positive ImmuneCODE repertoires, whereby public or cross-reactive TCRs were removed. Drawing on the MIRA antigens, annotated TCRs were analysed further at the level of specific ORF or position within ORF. Depth was the summed frequency of annotated unique rearrangements, while breadth was defined as annotated unique rearrangements over total unique productive rearrangements. Two-sided Wilcoxon rank-sum tests were applied when comparing TCR breadth between groups. The source is immuneACCESS, and TCRdb retained only in-frame sequences with V and J called. Part of the clones is not carried over; for the studies checked, unresolved V genes explain less than half of this, and the remainder is unexplained. Clone size and V and J calls were adopted from that table, with D and trimming inferred from the DNA. In all, the sample holds about 410,000 clones, and around 89% of those were seen once. The ten largest clones take up 1.9% of the sample.

What the work shows at the level of the full study, not this receptor alone: According to the authors, total T cell responses may have been underestimated by the TCR breadth and depth analyses. The study lacked the statistical power to compare responses across vaccine doses or regimens. After vaccination, substantial breadth of spike-specific CD8+ and CD4+ T cell responses was reported. Ad26.COV2.S recipients had higher spike-specific TCR breadth than placebo recipients (P = 0.0014). Non-spike TCR breadth was comparable between vaccine and placebo recipients, consistent with the vaccine containing only spike.

The specimen comprised peripheral blood, sampled in a trial of Ad26.COV2.S vaccine versus placebo. The receptor was derived from a person aged 18-60 years who received the Ad26.COV2.S COVID-19 vaccine or a placebo. Recombination joined TRBV30 with TRBJ2-7; 7 bases in the middle match TRBD1. The base sequence is TGTGCCTATACCAGGGGGACCGCCTCTCCTAGGTACTTC. Its translation is CAYTRGTASPRYF. The CDR3 plus the reference TRBV30 and TRBJ2-7 genes for the other parts give the full variable domain: SQTIHQWPATLVQPVGSPLSLECTVEGTSNPNLYWYRQAAGRGLQLLFYSVGIGQISSEVPQNLSASRPQDRQFILSSKKLLLSDSGFYLCAYTRGTASPRYFGPGTRLTVT.